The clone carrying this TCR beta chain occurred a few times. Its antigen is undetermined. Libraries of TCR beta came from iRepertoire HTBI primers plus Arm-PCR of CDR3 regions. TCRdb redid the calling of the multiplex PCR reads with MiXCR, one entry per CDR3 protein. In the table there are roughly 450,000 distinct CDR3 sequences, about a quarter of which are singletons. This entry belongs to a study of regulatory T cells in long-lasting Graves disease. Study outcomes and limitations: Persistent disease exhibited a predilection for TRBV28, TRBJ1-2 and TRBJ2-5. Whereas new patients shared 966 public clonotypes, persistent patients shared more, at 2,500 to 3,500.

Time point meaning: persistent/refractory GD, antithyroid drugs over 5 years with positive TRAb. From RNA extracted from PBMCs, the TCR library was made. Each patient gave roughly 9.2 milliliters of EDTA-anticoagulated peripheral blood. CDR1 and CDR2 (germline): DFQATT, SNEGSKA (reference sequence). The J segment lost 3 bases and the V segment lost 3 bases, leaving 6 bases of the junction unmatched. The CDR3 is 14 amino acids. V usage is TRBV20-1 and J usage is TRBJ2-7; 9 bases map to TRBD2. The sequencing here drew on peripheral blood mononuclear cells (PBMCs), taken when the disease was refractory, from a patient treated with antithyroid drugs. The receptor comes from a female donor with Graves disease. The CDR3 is CSASRLAGLYEQYF. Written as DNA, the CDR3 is TGCAGTGCTAGTCGGCTAGCGGGACTCTACGAGCAGTACTTC.